What follows are 30 T cell receptor beta chains derived from one specimen sequenced in a study of OX40 agonist ivuxolimab in advanced cancers. TCRdb's copy holds only in-frame clones and misses some; the assay was immunoSEQ multiplex PCR. The sample includes 40,000 or so clones, approximately 90% of them seen just once. The sample consisted of CD4+ or CD8+ T cells sorted from blood, taken in a trial of the OX40 agonist ivuxolimab. The receptors derive from an adult with an advanced solid tumor such as melanoma, head and neck, liver or kidney cancer.

V usage is TRBV19 and J usage is TRBJ1-1; tentative D call: TRBD1 (5 bases). The CDR3 extends over 14 amino acids. Germline CDR1 and CDR2: LNHDA and SQIVND (reference sequence). The V end was cut by 6 bases, the J end by 4 bases, with 15 bases between. Here the CDR3 DNA reads TGTGCCAGTAGCCCTGGGACCGCTGCCACTGAAGCTTTCTTT. Its protein is CASSPGTAATEAFF.

This clone was recorded once. The J gene is TRBJ1-1, the V gene TRBV29-1; D not certain. In germline, CDR1 is SQVTM, CDR2 ANQGSEA. The CDR3 is 14 amino acids. Between the trimmed V and J ends, which lost 0 bases and 5 bases, there was a span of 13 bases. CDR3 nucleotides: TGCAGCGTTGAAGATCTCTATTCGGGGACTGAAGCTTTCTTT. It specifies CSVEDLYSGTEAFF.

This clone was recorded only once. The V gene is TRBV11-3, the J gene TRBJ2-5; unclear D gene. CDR3 length: 13 amino acids. V was trimmed by 1 base and J by 5 bases, leaving 8 bases between them. Germline CDR1 SGHNT, CDR2 YENEEA. The CDR3: CASSLGDGETQYF. The CDR3 bases are TGTGCCAGCAGCTTAGGGGATGGGGAGACCCAGTACTTC.

This clone was observed a single time. The CDR3 nucleotides are TGTGCCAGCAGCCTGTTTGGAGGCGCCGATACGCAGTATTTT. It specifies CASSLFGGADTQYF. The rearrangement joins TRBV7-8 to TRBJ2-3; maybe TRBD2 (5 bases). The CDR3 spans 14 residues. Trimming cost V 5 bases and J 6 bases, with 15 bases left between them. CDR1 is SGHVS and CDR2 is FQNEAQ in the germline V gene.

The V and J genes are TRBV6-1 and TRBJ2-2, with D possibly TRBD2 on 5 matching bases. The V gene's germline CDR1 is MNHNS and CDR2 SASEGT. V was shortened by 5 bases and J by 5 bases, with 15 bases between the two germline ends. The CDR3 totals 15 residues. The CDR3 loop is CASSNPGRATGELFF. As DNA, the CDR3 is TGTGCCAGCAGTAACCCGGGAAGGGCGACCGGGGAGCTGTTTTTT.

This CDR3 reads CASSLWRTGNTEAFF. CDR3 nucleotide sequence: TGTGCCAGCAGTTTATGGAGGACAGGGAACACTGAAGCTTTCTTT. This chain links TRBV28 with TRBJ1-1; 7 bases fit TRBD1. The ends lost 0 bases at V and 1 base at J; junction bases unmatched: 2. CDR1 is MDHEN and CDR2 is SYDVKM in the germline V gene. This CDR3 is built from 15 residues.

The chain has TRBV11-2 and TRBJ1-2; the D gene is possibly TRBD1 (6 bases). V lost 7 bases to trimming and J lost 4 bases, with 10 bases between them. This CDR3 spans 12 amino acids. Germline V lookup: CDR1 SGHAT, CDR2 FQNNGV. CDR3 in amino acids: CASTQQGYGYTF. For the CDR3, the DNA is TGTGCCAGCACCCAACAGGGCTATGGCTACACCTTC.

The rearrangement links TRBV5-6 to TRBJ2-5; D remains ambiguous. The germline CDR1 and CDR2 sequences are SGHDT and YYEEEE. V gave up 4 bases and J gave up 5 bases, with 12 bases separating them. The CDR3 totals 13 residues. CDR3 in amino acids: CASSPKIRETQYF. CDR3 nucleotides: TGTGCCAGCAGCCCAAAGATTCGGGAGACCCAGTACTTC.

This chain links TRBV7-9 with TRBJ2-6; 10 bases are shared with TRBD2. The CDR3 length is 16 residues. V shed 8 bases, J shed 1 base, and the junction held 5 bases outside the gene matches. Germline loops: CDR1 SEHNR, CDR2 FQNEAQ (reference sequence). The CDR3 DNA reads as TGTGCCAGCGGCCTAGCGGGAGAATCTGGGGCCAACGTCCTGACTTTC. As protein: CASGLAGESGANVLTF. Full variable domain (outside the CDR3, taken from reference TRBV7-9 and TRBJ2-6): DTGVSQNPRHKITKRGQNVTFRCDPISEHNRLYWYRQTLGQGPEFLTYFQNEAQLEKSRLLSDRFSAERPKGSFSTLEIQRTEQGDSAMYLCASGLAGESGANVLTFGAGSRLTVL.

The chain is built from TRBV6-1 and TRBJ1-4; D is possibly TRBD1 (6 bases). Germline assignment: CDR1 MNHNS and CDR2 SASEGT. This CDR3 has 18 residues. The V end was cut by 4 bases, the J end by 1 base, with 19 bases between. CDR3 sequence: CASSVLGGGQLTNEKLFF. In DNA form, the CDR3 reads TGTGCCAGCAGTGTCCTCGGGGGGGGACAACTAACTAATGAAAAACTGTTTTTT.

This chain connects TRBV30 to TRBJ2-2, with a tentative D call TRBD1 (6 bases). There are 13 residues in the CDR3. Germline CDR1 reads GTSNPN; CDR2 reads SVGIG (reference sequence). Trimming stripped 0 bases from V and 13 bases from J, with 15 bases between. The DNA for the CDR3 is TGTGCCTGGAGTGTAATCCAACAGGGATGGCTGTTTTTT. Its translation: CAWSVIQQGWLFF.

This clone was recorded once. The V call is TRBV6-4, the J call TRBJ1-5; D remains unclear. The germline V and J ends were trimmed by 7 bases and 7 bases, with 11 bases remaining between them. Germline V gives CDR1 MRHNA, CDR2 SNTAGT. This CDR3 is 12 amino acids long. CDR3 nucleotide sequence: TGTGCCAGCAATAGGGTACGGCAGCCCCAGCATTTT. Translation: CASNRVRQPQHF.

The CDR3 region has the DNA TGCGCCAGCAGCTTGAATACAGGGGGAACTAATGAAAAACTGTTTTTT. It translates to CASSLNTGGTNEKLFF. V is TRBV5-1 and J is TRBJ1-4; 8 nucleotides line up with TRBD1. The germline gives CDR1 SGHRS, CDR2 YFSETQ. This CDR3 has 16 residues. Trimming removed 1 base from V and 1 base from J; junction bases left unmatched: 3.

Only a few counts were recorded for this clone. The V gene is TRBV15, the J gene TRBJ2-7; 11 positions match TRBD2. CDR3 size: 16 residues. J was trimmed by 2 bases and V by 2 bases; bases with no gene match: 5. CDR1 LNHNV and CDR2 YYDKDF come from the germline V gene (reference sequence). Here the CDR3 reads CATSRSPSGGTYEQYF. As DNA, the CDR3 is TGTGCCACCAGCAGAAGCCCTAGCGGGGGGACCTACGAGCAGTACTTC.

J is TRBJ2-1 and V is TRBV5-4, with 10 positions matching TRBD2. The CDR3 covers 16 residues. The germline V gene encodes CDR1 SGHNT and CDR2 YYREEE (reference sequence). V shed 6 bases and J 7 bases; nucleotides not matched to a gene: 13. CDR3 loop: CASTPNPGTSDNEQFF. Here the CDR3 DNA reads TGTGCCAGCACCCCGAATCCGGGGACTAGCGATAATGAGCAGTTCTTC.

CDR3 loop: CASSVVPLGEQYF. CDR3 DNA sequence: TGTGCCAGCAGCGTAGTCCCCCTTGGCGAGCAGTACTTC. The chain has TRBV9 and TRBJ2-7, with no clear D. The V and J ends lost 0 bases and 6 bases respectively, with 10 bases between them. Germline V CDR1 and CDR2: SGDLS, YYNGEE. The CDR3 is 13 residues long.

This clone has just one count. This sequence joins TRBV7-8 and TRBJ2-7; no firm D call. Germline V gives CDR1 SGHVS, CDR2 FQNEAQ. Trimming took 2 bases from V and 3 from J, leaving 17 bases between them. The CDR3 length is 16 residues. CDR3 in DNA: TGTGCCAGCAGCTTAAGTCGCCCAGTGAGAAGCTACGAGCAGTACTTC. Its protein is CASSLSRPVRSYEQYF.

The chain employs TRBV2 and TRBJ2-5, with unresolved D. Trimming took 3 bases from V and 2 from J, leaving 13 bases between them. The germline V gene encodes CDR1 SNHLY and CDR2 FYNNEI. This CDR3 is 15 amino acids long. CDR3 DNA sequence: TGTGCCAGCAGTGATGGCAGGTCCGAACAAGAGACCCAGTACTTC. Translated, it gives CASSDGRSEQETQYF.

The J gene is TRBJ2-3, the V gene TRBV10-3; weak D call: TRBD2 (6 bases). CDR1 is ENHRY, CDR2 SYGVKD, per germline. Trimming took 2 bases from V and 0 from J, leaving 9 bases between them. The CDR3 contains 15 residues. The CDR3 reads CAISEGRTSTDTQYF. CDR3 coding DNA: TGTGCCATCAGTGAGGGGAGGACGAGCACAGATACGCAGTATTTT.

V and J are TRBV4-1 and TRBJ2-7; possible D gene TRBD2, 5 bases. Germline V gives CDR1 MGHRA, CDR2 YSYEKL. The CDR3 extends over 16 amino acids. V was pared by 0 bases and J by 6 bases, with 18 bases between. This chain's CDR3 is CASSQDSHSVGAEQYF. The CDR3 DNA follows: TGCGCCAGCAGCCAAGATAGTCACTCAGTGGGAGCCGAGCAGTACTTC.

J is TRBJ1-3 and V is TRBV15; 7 bases line up with TRBD1. The CDR3 has 17 residues. V shed 3 bases and J 0 bases; nucleotides not matched to a gene: 8. Germline V lookup: CDR1 LNHNV, CDR2 YYDKDF (reference sequence). CDR3 loop: CATSRSSTGLSGNTIYF. The CDR3 nucleotides read TGTGCCACCAGCAGGTCGTCGACAGGGCTCTCTGGAAACACCATATATTTT.

The chain recombines TRBV18 with TRBJ2-2; no clear D gene. There are 15 residues in the CDR3. V shed 1 base and J shed 2 bases, with 8 bases lying between them. CDR1 is KGHSH and CDR2 is LQKENI in the germline V gene. CDR3 region: CASSPLTSNTGELFF. The CDR3 DNA reads TGTGCCAGCTCACCACTTACGAGTAACACCGGGGAGCTGTTTTTT.

This clone appeared a few times. The chain recombines TRBV2 with TRBJ2-7; 7 positions match TRBD1. Germline CDR1 reads SNHLY; CDR2 reads FYNNEI. The J segment lost 4 bases and the V segment lost 5 bases, leaving 2 bases of the junction unmatched. There are 12 residues in the CDR3. CDR3 coding DNA: TGTGCCAGCAGTACAGGGGAATACGAGCAGTACTTC. Translating gives CASSTGEYEQYF. Based on the CDR3 plus reference TRBV2 and TRBJ2-7, the full variable domain is EPEVTQTPSHQVTQMGQEVILRCVPISNHLYFYWYRQILGQKVEFLVSFYNNEISEKSEIFDDQFSVERPDGSNFTLKIRSTKLEDSAMYFCASSTGEYEQYFGPGTRLTVT.

The chain carries TRBV30 and TRBJ2-4; 11 bases align to TRBD2. CDR1 is GTSNPN, CDR2 SVGIG, per germline (reference sequence). The CDR3 covers 12 residues. Losses at the gene ends were 6 bases for V and 15 bases for J; bases not matched to a gene: 10. The CDR3 sequence: CACGTSGPKGYF. For the CDR3, the DNA is TGTGCCTGCGGGACTAGCGGTCCCAAGGGGTACTTC.

V gene TRBV6-4 combines with J gene TRBJ2-3, with D unclear. Germline CDR1 is MRHNA and CDR2 is SNTAGT. This CDR3 is 16 amino acids long. Between the trimmed V and J ends, which lost 3 bases and 0 bases, there was a span of 13 bases. CDR3 in DNA: TGTGCCAGCAGTGAGACGTACGGATCTAGCACAGATACGCAGTATTTT. Protein sequence: CASSETYGSSTDTQYF.

The chain links TRBV9 to TRBJ2-5; TRBD2 matches 9 bases. The germline gives CDR1 SGDLS, CDR2 YYNGEE. CDR3 length: 15 residues. The junction had 4 bases not matched to a gene; V was cut back by 0 bases and J by 4 bases. CDR3 sequence reads: CASSVGGGAAETQYF. CDR3 sequence (DNA): TGTGCCAGCAGCGTAGGCGGGGGGGCTGCAGAGACCCAGTACTTC.

The chain joins TRBV25-1 to TRBJ2-3; D not certain. Germline V lookup: CDR1 MGHDK, CDR2 SYGVNS. V was cut by 2 bases and J by 2 bases, with 8 bases left in between. The CDR3 runs 14 residues. The CDR3 coding sequence is TGTGCCAGCAGTGAAACGGACCTCACAGATACGCAGTATTTT. Its translation: CASSETDLTDTQYF.

This chain links TRBV19 with TRBJ2-7; possibly TRBD1 for D (5 bases). The length of the CDR3 is 14 residues. Per germline, CDR1 LNHDA and CDR2 SQIVND (reference sequence). The V gene lost 3 bases and the J gene lost 1 base, with 10 bases spanning the gap. CDR3 region: CASSIKTGSYEQYF. In nucleotides, the CDR3 is TGTGCCAGTAGTATCAAAACAGGTTCCTACGAGCAGTACTTC.

The V and J genes are TRBV6-6 and TRBJ1-3; no reliable D call. V was clipped by 4 bases and J by 2 bases, with 9 bases between them. The CDR3 is made up of 14 amino acids. Per the germline V gene, CDR1 is MNHNY and CDR2 is SVGAGI (reference sequence). CDR3 sequence (DNA): TGTGCCAGCAGTTTTATGGAGGCTGGAAACACCATATATTTT. Translated: CASSFMEAGNTIYF.

The V and J genes are TRBV5-4 and TRBJ2-3, with no clear D. Germline V lookup: CDR1 SGHNT, CDR2 YYREEE (reference sequence). The CDR3 spans 15 residues. Trimming stripped 2 bases from V and 2 bases from J, with 12 bases between. The CDR3 is CASSLEATHTDTQYF. DNA of the CDR3: TGTGCCAGCAGCTTAGAAGCGACCCACACAGATACGCAGTATTTT.